These 7 T cell receptor beta chains were sequenced from one sample in a study of blood T cell repertoires in COVID-19. The protocol was immunoSEQ multiplex PCR, while the TCRdb copy is restricted to in-frame clones and leaves out a portion. The sample contains 150,000 to 200,000 clones, 85% to 90% of which appear only once. Input material: peripheral blood. All receptors derive from a woman of 80 years or more in a cohort sampled during active or convalescent COVID-19.

V usage is TRBV11-2 and J usage is TRBJ2-1, with 10 bases lining up with TRBD1. The CDR3 extends over 17 amino acids. Germline V lookup: CDR1 SGHAT, CDR2 FQNNGV. V shed 5 bases and J 0 bases; nucleotides not matched to a gene: 7. Here the CDR3 DNA reads TGTGCCAGCAGCCCCGGGACAGGGGTATTCTCCTACAATGAGCAGTTCTTC. Protein sequence: CASSPGTGVFSYNEQFF. The entire variable domain, with the rest obtained from reference TRBV11-2 and TRBJ2-1, is as follows: EAGVAQSPRYKIIEKRQSVAFWCNPISGHATLYWYQQILGQGPKLLIQFQNNGVVDDSQLPKDRFSAERLKGVDSTLKIQPAKLEDSAVYLCASSPGTGVFSYNEQFFGPGTRLTVL.

J is TRBJ2-1 and V is TRBV10-3; D may be TRBD2 (7 bases). CDR1 and CDR2 from the germline V gene are ENHRY and SYGVKD. The CDR3 length is 16 residues. V lost 0 bases, J lost 5 bases, and 14 bases lay in between. The CDR3 spells CAISESVGGADNEQFF. CDR3 DNA sequence: TGTGCCATCAGTGAGTCTGTAGGGGGGGCAGACAATGAGCAGTTCTTC.

This clone was picked up a small number of times. The chain has TRBV6-5 and TRBJ1-6; 7 bases are a match to TRBD1. V gave up 0 bases and J gave up 10 bases; unmatched junction bases: 6. Per germline, CDR1 MNHEY and CDR2 SVGAGI. The CDR3 totals 15 residues. DNA for the CDR3: TGTGCCAGCAGTTACTCGAGACAGGGTAGCTCACCCCTCCACTTT. Protein sequence: CASSYSRQGSSPLHF.

J is TRBJ2-1 and V is TRBV28; 9 bases agree with TRBD2. CDR1 and CDR2 from the germline V gene are MDHEN and SYDVKM. V trimming: 6 bases; J trimming: 5 bases; junction bases outside the gene matches: 8. CDR3 length: 15 residues. CDR3 sequence: CASRGGLASDNEQFF. The CDR3 region has the DNA TGTGCCAGCAGGGGTGGACTAGCGTCGGACAATGAGCAGTTCTTC.

The chain uses TRBV6-2 or TRBV6-3 and TRBJ1-5; D remains ambiguous. The CDR3 is 17 amino acids. Per germline, CDR1 MNHEY and CDR2 SVGEGT. Trimming took 0 bases from V and 0 from J, leaving 12 bases between them. CDR3 DNA sequence: TGTGCCAGCAGTTACTCTCGGGCAGACTATAGCAATCAGCCCCAGCATTTT. Translated, it gives CASSYSRADYSNQPQHF.

This chain links TRBV30 with TRBJ1-2; D not resolved. V was clipped by 3 bases and J by 8 bases, with 13 bases between them. The V gene's germline CDR1 is GTSNPN and CDR2 SVGIG (reference sequence). The CDR3 runs to 12 residues. Written as DNA, the CDR3 is TGTGCCTGGAGCCCCCGGTCGGGGGGCTACACCTTC. This sequence encodes CAWSPRSGGYTF.

The chain carries TRBV13 and TRBJ2-2; TRBD2 agrees at 15 bases. Germline V gene sequence: CDR1 PRHDT, CDR2 FYEKMQ (reference sequence). J was trimmed by 7 bases and V by 8 bases; bases with no gene match: 5. The CDR3 extends over 15 amino acids. This CDR3 is CASRTSGRASGELFF. Written as DNA, the CDR3 is TGTGCCAGCCGGACTAGCGGGAGGGCCAGCGGGGAGCTGTTTTTT.